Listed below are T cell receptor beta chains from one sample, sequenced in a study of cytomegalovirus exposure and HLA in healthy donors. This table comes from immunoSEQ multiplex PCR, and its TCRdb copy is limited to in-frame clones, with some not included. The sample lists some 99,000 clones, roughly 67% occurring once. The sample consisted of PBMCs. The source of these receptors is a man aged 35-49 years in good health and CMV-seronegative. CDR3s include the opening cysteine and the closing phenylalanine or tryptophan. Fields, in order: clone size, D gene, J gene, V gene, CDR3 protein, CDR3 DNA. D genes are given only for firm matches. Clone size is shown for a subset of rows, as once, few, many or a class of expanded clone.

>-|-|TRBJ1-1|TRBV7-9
CSSSLAQGHTEAFF
TGTTCCAGCAGCTTAGCACAGGGACACACTGAAGCTTTCTTT
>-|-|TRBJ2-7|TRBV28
CASSTGYEQYF
TGTGCCAGCAGCACAGGGTACGAGCAGTACTTC
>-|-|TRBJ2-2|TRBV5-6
CASSFGGGANTGELFF
TGTGCCAGCAGCTTTGGGGGAGGCGCGAACACCGGGGAGCTGTTTTTT
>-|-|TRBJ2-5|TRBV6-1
CASSEWLAGQETQYF
TGTGCCAGCAGTGAATGGCTGGCGGGACAAGAGACCCAGTACTTC
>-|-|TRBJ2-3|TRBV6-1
CASILRSTDTQYF
TGTGCCAGCATTCTACGGTCCACAGATACGCAGTATTTT
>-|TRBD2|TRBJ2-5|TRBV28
CASQMGGNYQETQYF
TGTGCCAGCCAAATGGGAGGGAACTACCAAGAGACCCAGTACTTC
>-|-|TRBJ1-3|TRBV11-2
CASRLWGAGSGNTIYF
TGTGCCAGCAGGTTGTGGGGCGCAGGGTCTGGAAACACCATATATTTT
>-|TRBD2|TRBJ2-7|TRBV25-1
CASSRGTSGGLESDEQYF
TGTGCCAGCAGTAGAGGGACTAGCGGGGGGCTTGAGTCCGACGAGCAGTACTTC
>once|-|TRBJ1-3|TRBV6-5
CASSYTQAGGNTIYF
TGTGCCAGCAGTTACACCCAGGCGGGGGGAAACACCATATATTTT
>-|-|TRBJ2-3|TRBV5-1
CASSEGLTLGGDTQYF
TGCGCCAGCAGCGAGGGACTGACACTGGGGGGAGATACGCAGTATTTT
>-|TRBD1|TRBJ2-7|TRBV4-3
CASSRGTGYEQYF
TGCGCCAGCAGCCGTGGGACAGGCTACGAGCAGTACTTC
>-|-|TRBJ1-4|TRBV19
CASSIGTAGEKLFF
TGTGCCAGTAGTATAGGCACAGCCGGCGAAAAACTGTTTTTT
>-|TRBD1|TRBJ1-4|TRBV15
CATSNAGTGVEKLFF
TGTGCCACCAGCAATGCCGGGACAGGGGTCGAAAAACTGTTTTTT
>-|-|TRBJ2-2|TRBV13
CASRLTGELFF
TGTGCCAGCAGACTTACCGGGGAGCTGTTTTTT
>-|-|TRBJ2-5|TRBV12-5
CASGSQGTQYF
TGTGCTAGTGGTTCCCAGGGGACCCAGTACTTC
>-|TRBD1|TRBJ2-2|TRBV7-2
CAKGTGGTNTGELFF
TGTGCCAAGGGGACAGGGGGCACGAACACCGGGGAGCTGTTTTTT
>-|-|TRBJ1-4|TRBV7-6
CASSFTGDAANEKLFF
TGTGCCAGCAGCTTTACGGGTGATGCAGCTAATGAAAAACTGTTTTTT
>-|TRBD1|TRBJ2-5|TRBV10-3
CAISEGAEQGTQYF
TGTGCCATCAGCGAGGGGGCCGAACAAGGGACCCAGTACTTC
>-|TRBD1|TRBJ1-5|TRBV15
CATSGRPGQGNQPQHF
TGTGCCACCAGCGGCCGTCCGGGACAGGGTAATCAGCCCCAGCATTTT
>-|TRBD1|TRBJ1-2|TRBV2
CASSAEGQGTYGYTF
TGTGCCAGCAGTGCCGAGGGACAGGGTACCTATGGCTACACCTTC
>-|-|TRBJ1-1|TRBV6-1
CASSEPPSGAFF
TGTGCCAGCAGTGAGCCTCCCTCGGGAGCTTTCTTT
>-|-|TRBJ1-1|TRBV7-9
CASSQQGGATEAFF
TGTGCCAGCAGCCAACAGGGCGGTGCCACTGAAGCTTTCTTT
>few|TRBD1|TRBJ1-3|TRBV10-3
CAIRPTGAEVQGNTIYF
TGTGCCATCAGACCGACAGGGGCGGAGGTCCAAGGAAACACCATATATTTT
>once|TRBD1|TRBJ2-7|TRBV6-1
CASSEGPTGASYEQYF
TGTGCCAGCAGTGAGGGCCCGACAGGGGCATCCTACGAGCAGTACTTC
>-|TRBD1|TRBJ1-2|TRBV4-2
CASSQDLGTGDYGYTF
TGTGCCAGCAGCCAAGATCTCGGGACAGGGGACTATGGCTACACCTTC
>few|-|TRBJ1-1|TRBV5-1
CASSAVGGLNTEAFF
TGCGCCAGCAGCGCGGTGGGGGGGCTGAACACTGAAGCTTTCTTT
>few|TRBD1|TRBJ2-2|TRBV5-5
CASSSDRVGHTGELFF
TGTGCCAGCAGCTCCGACAGGGTCGGACACACCGGGGAGCTGTTTTTT
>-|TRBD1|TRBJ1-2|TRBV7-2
CASSTRQGAGGYTF
TGTGCCAGCAGCACCCGACAGGGGGCGGGGGGCTACACCTTC
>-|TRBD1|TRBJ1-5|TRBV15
CATSSAGQGNQPQHF
TGTGCCACCAGCAGTGCTGGACAGGGCAATCAGCCCCAGCATTTT
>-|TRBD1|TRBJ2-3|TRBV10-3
CATKTGGPTDTQYF
TGTGCCACCAAGACAGGGGGCCCCACAGATACGCAGTATTTT
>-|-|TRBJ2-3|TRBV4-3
CASSQGTVFGDTQYF
TGCGCCAGCAGCCAAGGGACAGTATTTGGAGATACGCAGTATTTT
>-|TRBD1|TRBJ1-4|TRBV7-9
CASSLPTGGANEKLFF
TGTGCCAGCAGCCTTCCGACAGGGGGGGCTAATGAAAAACTGTTTTTT
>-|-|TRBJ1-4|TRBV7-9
CASSPRRTGEKLFF
TGTGCCAGCAGCCCGCGGAGAACGGGTGAAAAACTGTTTTTT
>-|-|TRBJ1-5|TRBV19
CASAANSNQPQHF
TGTGCCAGTGCGGCTAATAGCAATCAGCCCCAGCATTTT
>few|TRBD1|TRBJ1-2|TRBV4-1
CASSQDPGQIYGYTF
TGCGCCAGCAGCCAAGACCCGGGACAGATATATGGCTACACCTTC
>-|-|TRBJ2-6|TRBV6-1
CATWPGANVLTF
TGTGCCACGTGGCCTGGGGCCAACGTCCTGACTTTC
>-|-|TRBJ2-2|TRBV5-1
CASRYEGTNTGELFF
TGCGCCTCAAGATATGAGGGAACGAACACCGGGGAGCTGTTTTTT
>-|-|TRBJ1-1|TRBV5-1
CASSLQVNLNTEAFF
TGCGCCAGCAGCTTACAGGTGAATTTGAACACTGAAGCTTTCTTT
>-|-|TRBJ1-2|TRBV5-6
CASSSGQYGYTF
TGTGCCAGCAGCTCTGGACAGTATGGCTACACCTTC
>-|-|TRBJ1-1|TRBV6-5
CASSYTQGMGNPEAFF
TGTGCCAGCAGTTATACCCAGGGGATGGGGAACCCTGAAGCTTTCTTT
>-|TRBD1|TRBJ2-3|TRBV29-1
CSVPDRIRTDTQYF
TGCAGCGTACCGGACAGGATCCGCACAGATACGCAGTATTTT
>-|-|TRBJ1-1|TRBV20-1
CSAQGHTEAFF
TGCAGTGCCCAGGGTCACACTGAAGCTTTCTTT
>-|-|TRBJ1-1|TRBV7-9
CASSLGYRGQSFGLSEAFF
TGTGCCAGCAGCTTAGGATACCGCGGACAGTCTTTCGGTTTAAGTGAAGCTTTCTTT
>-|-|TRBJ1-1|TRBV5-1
CASSLQGMETEAFF
TGCGCCAGCAGCTTACAGGGTATGGAAACTGAAGCTTTCTTT
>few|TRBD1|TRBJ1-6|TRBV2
CASSSDRDFYNSPLHF
TGTGCCAGCAGTTCAGACAGGGATTTCTATAATTCACCCCTCCACTTT
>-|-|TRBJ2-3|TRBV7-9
CASSVRSTQYF
TGTGCCAGCAGCGTTAGGAGTACGCAGTATTTT
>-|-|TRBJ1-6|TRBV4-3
CASSQDPVGLDRYSSPLHF
TGCGCCAGCAGCCAAGATCCCGTAGGCCTAGACCGCTATTCTTCACCCCTCCACTTT
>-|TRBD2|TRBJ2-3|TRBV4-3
CASSLTSGDITDTQYF
TGCGCCAGCAGCCTTACTAGCGGGGATATCACAGATACGCAGTATTTT
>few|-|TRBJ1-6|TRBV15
CATSRDIRAGPNSPLHF
TGTGCCACCAGCAGAGATATTAGGGCGGGCCCTAATTCACCCCTCCACTTT
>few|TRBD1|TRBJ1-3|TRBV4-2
CASSPFNRGLGNTIYF
TGTGCCAGCAGCCCCTTCAACAGGGGGCTTGGAAACACCATATATTTT